This TCR beta chain was captured by sequencing in a study of PD-1 blockade in classical Hodgkin lymphoma. This clone occurred a few times. All the patients suffered relapse after autologous stem cell transplantation, and brentuximab vedotin exposure differed. Sequenced by immunoSEQ multiplex PCR; TCRdb stores in-frame clones only, minus some. The sample shows tens of thousands of clones, 73% of them seen only once. Germline loops: CDR1 SGHVS, CDR2 FQNEAQ. The V end was cut by 5 bases, the J end by 5 bases, with 13 bases between. The CDR3 totals 14 residues. The material sequenced was peripheral blood mononuclear cells (PBMCs), taken at baseline. The TCR originated in a human donor with classical Hodgkin lymphoma. The genes are TRBV7-8 and TRBJ2-1; tentative D call: TRBD1 (6 bases). The CDR3 sequence is CASSRRTEDNEQFF. CDR3 coding DNA: TGTGCCAGCAGCAGACGGACAGAAGACAATGAGCAGTTCTTC.